Shown below are 5 T cell receptor beta chains from a single sample sequenced in a study of tumor-infiltrating lymphocytes in primary liver carcinoma. Researchers generated TCR beta cDNA from roughly 510 ng of total RNA, relying on a constant-region primer. ARM-PCR, slightly modified, supplied the TCR beta libraries through three nested multiplex PCR rounds. The first two PCR rounds used TRBV1-TRBV30 forward primers with a C-beta reverse primer, nine to eleven cycles each. Via MiXCR, TCRdb re-called the multiplex PCR reads, giving one row per CDR3 protein. Of approximately 120,000 distinct CDR3 sequences in the sample, 64% were seen once. Scientists recovered RNA and DNA together from about 20-30 mg of unsorted bulk tissue. Input material: liver tumor tissue from sampling region 3. Regarding subset: tumor region T3, left-lateral pole. These TCRs come from a woman aged 55-75 years with primary liver carcinoma and hepatitis B virus infection.

This chain connects TRBV28 to TRBJ2-1; D may be TRBD1 or TRBD2 (5 bases each). Looked up from germline, CDR1 is MDHEN and CDR2 is SYDVKM. Between the trimmed V and J ends, which lost 7 bases and 12 bases, there was a span of 16 bases. The CDR3 runs to 12 residues. CDR3 protein: CASTEGTRGQFF. As DNA, the CDR3 is TGTGCCAGCACCGAGGGGACGAGGGGGCAGTTCTTC.

The chain links TRBV11-2 to TRBJ1-2; D is unclear. Germline V gene sequence: CDR1 SGHAT, CDR2 FQNNGV. The CDR3 is made up of 17 amino acids. The CDR3 protein is CAGSPVRGAGGRYGYTF. The CDR3 nucleotides read TGTGCAGGCAGCCCAGTTCGAGGTGCGGGAGGAAGGTATGGCTACACCTTC.

This clonotype was picked up many times. The gene calls are TRBV29-1 and TRBJ2-7; 14 bases agree with TRBD2. The CDR3 sequence is 16 residues long. Germline-derived CDR1 and CDR2 are SQVTM and ANQGSEA. V lost 4 bases to trimming and J lost 5 bases; unmatched junction nucleotides: 10. Here the CDR3 DNA reads TGCAGCGTTGGTACTGGGACTAGCGGGAGTCTCCACGAGCAGTACTTC. Amino acid sequence: CSVGTGTSGSLHEQYF.

A note on this clonotype: A much larger clonotype is one base distant, so this may be a read error. The genes are TRBV5-1 and TRBJ2-7; the D gene could be TRBD1 or TRBD2 (5 bases each). The V end was cut by 4 bases, the J end by 6 bases, with 20 bases between. Germline V gene lookup returns CDR1 SGHRS and CDR2 YFSETQ. CDR3 length equals 15 residues. Written as DNA, the CDR3 is TGCGCCAGCAGCGCCTGGGACCTTGGGCCTTCCGAGCAGTACTTC. Protein sequence: CASSAWDLGPSEQYF.

In the case of this clonotype: The missing conserved phenylalanine or tryptophan at the end of this CDR3 makes a read error likely. This chain links TRBV11-3 with TRBJ2-1; D may be TRBD1 or TRBD2 (5 bases each). This CDR3 has 12 residues. Germline V gene lookup returns CDR1 SGHNT and CDR2 YENEEA. The CDR3 region has the DNA TGTGCCAGCAGGGAGAGGGACGATGAACAGTTCTTA. Protein product: CASRERDDEQFL.